The clone carrying this T cell receptor (beta chain) has a count of ten or more. No antigen is known for it. The entry originates in a study of T cells in Graves' hyperthyroidism and ophthalmopathy. General study points: A model built on 13 V-J features separated ophthalmopathy from stable hyperthyroidism. Blood samples included most of the expanded thyroid clonotypes exceeding 0.001.

This CDR3 contains 16 residues. V dropped 5 bases and J dropped 0 bases, with 17 bases sitting between them. Germline lookup yields CDR1 MNHEY and CDR2 SMNVEV (reference sequence). Template material for amplifying TCR beta CDR3 regions consisted of RNA transcripts. Using the HTBI primer set, a first-round RT-PCR was run on the TCR CDR3. Each CDR3 protein gets one entry after TCRdb re-called the multiplex PCR reads with MiXCR. The sample yields about 350,000 distinct CDR3 sequences, approximately 14% seen once. Patients with uncontrolled infections, other autoimmune diseases, pregnancy or lactation were excluded. Cells are PBMCs isolated from around 9.4 ml of fresh blood.

This rearrangement joins TRBV27 to TRBJ2-7, with D perhaps matching TRBD1 (5 bases). The sequenced sample consisted of blood. The clonotype was recovered from a young woman with Graves' hyperthyroidism. The CDR3 spells CASSDKGWTSSYEQYF. CDR3 coding DNA: TGTGCCAGCAGTGACAAGGGGTGGACCAGCTCCTACGAGCAGTACTTC.